The 28 T cell receptor beta chains below all came from one sample that was sequenced in a study of blood T cell repertoires in COVID-19. Profiling relied on immunoSEQ multiplex PCR, and the TCRdb table lists in-frame clones only, not all of them. The table includes fewer than 110,000 clones, about 80% detected once. The sample was peripheral blood. The receptors come from a human donor in a cohort sampled during active or convalescent COVID-19.

V gene TRBV19 combines with J gene TRBJ1-5, with a tentative D call TRBD1 (6 bases). The CDR3 is 14 amino acids. V gave up 4 bases and J gave up 0 bases, with 7 bases separating them. Germline CDR1 reads LNHDA; CDR2 reads SQIVND (reference sequence). The CDR3 DNA sequence: TGTGCCAGTAGTACACAGGGTAGCAATCAGCCCCAGCATTTT. This codes for CASSTQGSNQPQHF.

The chain uses TRBV3-1 (or the pseudogene TRBV3-2) and TRBJ2-5, with D unclear. Trimming shortened V by 1 base and J by 5 bases, and 8 bases separated the two germline ends. Germline V gene data show CDR1 as LGHDT and CDR2 as YNNKEL (reference sequence). This CDR3 contains 13 residues. CDR3 in DNA: TGTGCCAGCAGCCAAGCGGAGAGGGAGACCCAGTACTTC. Translated: CASSQAERETQYF.

In its sample, this clone was seen a few times. The chain uses TRBV28 and TRBJ2-6; possible D gene TRBD2, 5 bases. CDR1 MDHEN and CDR2 SYDVKM come from the germline V gene. The CDR3 covers 17 residues. V lost 3 bases to trimming and J lost 1 base, with 13 bases between them. In nucleotides, the CDR3 is TGTGCCAGCAGTTTTCCTTCCGCGGGTTCTGGGGCCAACGTCCTGACTTTC. The encoded protein is CASSFPSAGSGANVLTF.

The CDR3 region is CAISEKFSGTKGYGYTF. CDR3 bases: TGTGCCATCAGTGAAAAATTTTCCGGGACTAAAGGCTATGGCTACACCTTC. This chain links TRBV10-3 with TRBJ1-2, with D possibly being TRBD1 (5 bases). V gave up 3 bases and J gave up 4 bases, with 21 bases separating them. Germline assignment: CDR1 ENHRY and CDR2 SYGVKD. The CDR3 length is 17 residues.

The chain carries TRBV24-1 and TRBJ2-2; D is ambiguous. Per the germline V gene, CDR1 is KGHDR and CDR2 is SFDVKD. Trimming removed 1 base at V and 1 base at J, with 9 bases between. The CDR3 sequence is 16 residues long. CDR3 sequence reads: CATSDFWSKNTGELFF. CDR3 DNA: TGTGCCACCAGTGATTTTTGGTCTAAGAACACCGGGGAGCTGTTTTTT.

The rearrangement links TRBV19 to TRBJ2-7; TRBD1 matches 10 bases. Per germline, CDR1 LNHDA and CDR2 SQIVND (reference sequence). The trim removed 0 bases at V and 5 bases at J, leaving 7 bases unmatched. The CDR3 contains 16 residues. CDR3 amino acids: CASSIDPGQGDHEQYF. CDR3 bases: TGTGCCAGTAGTATAGATCCCGGACAGGGGGATCACGAGCAGTACTTC. The whole variable domain, filled in from reference TRBV19 and TRBJ2-7, reads DGGITQSPKYLFRKEGQNVTLSCEQNLNHDAMYWYRQDPGQGLRLIYYSQIVNDFQKGDIAEGYSVSREKKESFPLTVTSAQKNPTAFYLCASSIDPGQGDHEQYFGPGTRLTVT.

V gene TRBV2 combines with J gene TRBJ1-5; D is perhaps TRBD1 (5 bases). V gave up 7 bases and J gave up 2 bases, with 12 bases separating them. This CDR3 has 14 amino acids. Germline assignment: CDR1 SNHLY and CDR2 FYNNEI. This chain's CDR3 is CASTGGVGNQPQHF. The CDR3 coding sequence is TGTGCCAGCACGGGGGGGGTTGGCAATCAGCCCCAGCATTTT.

The chain links TRBV7-9 to TRBJ1-5; unclear D gene. Germline V CDR1 and CDR2: SEHNR, FQNEAQ (reference sequence). The CDR3 is 17 amino acids. V was cut by 5 bases and J by 11 bases, with 28 bases left in between. The CDR3 DNA follows: TGTGCCAGCAGCCCGGGCGTATCGCAGTCCCTTAGCGCGGCCCAGCATTTT. Amino acid sequence: CASSPGVSQSLSAAQHF.

The chain combines TRBV18 with TRBJ2-7; D possibly corresponds to TRBD2 (6 bases). The V end lost 6 bases, the J end lost 3 bases, and 15 bases lay between the germline ends. This CDR3 contains 14 residues. Per germline, CDR1 KGHSH and CDR2 LQKENI. CDR3 loop: CASSRDRLVYEQYF. Written as DNA, the CDR3 is TGTGCCAGCTCGCGGGACCGTCTTGTCTACGAGCAGTACTTC.

The chain couples TRBV2 to TRBJ2-3; 10 nucleotides match TRBD1. The V gene end was trimmed by 5 bases and the J gene end by 5 bases; junction bases not matched to a gene: 7. The germline CDR1 and CDR2 sequences are SNHLY and FYNNEI. The CDR3 loop spans 15 amino acids. CDR3 in amino acids: CASSSPGQGRDTQYF. CDR3 nucleotide sequence: TGTGCCAGCAGTAGTCCGGGACAGGGGAGAGATACGCAGTATTTT.

The chain is built from TRBV10-2 and TRBJ2-5; 16 nucleotides line up with TRBD2. The CDR3 length is 16 residues. Germline V lookup: CDR1 WSHSY, CDR2 SAAADI. Trimming cost V 8 bases and J 4 bases; bases outside gene matches: 7. The CDR3 DNA follows: TGCGCCAGCCGGGGACTAGCGGGGGGGGAACGAGAGACCCAGTACTTC. This sequence encodes CASRGLAGGERETQYF.

The chain links TRBV3-1 (or the pseudogene TRBV3-2) to TRBJ2-1; TRBD2 aligns across 12 bases. CDR3 length: 16 residues. The V and J ends lost 1 base and 4 bases, in that order; junction bases with no gene match: 2. Germline CDR1 is LGHDT and CDR2 is YNNKEL (reference sequence). In nucleotides, the CDR3 is TGTGCCAGCAGCCAAGTGACTAGCGGGGGTTACAATGAGCAGTTCTTC. Encoded protein: CASSQVTSGGYNEQFF.

The chain combines TRBV11-3 with TRBJ2-1; D not resolved. Germline CDR1 reads SGHNT; CDR2 reads YENEEA. The ends were cut back, 0 bases at V and 9 bases at J, with 6 bases in the middle. The CDR3 loop spans 12 amino acids. The CDR3 DNA is TGTGCCAGCAGCTTAGAGCCGAGTGAGCAGTTCTTC. Residues: CASSLEPSEQFF.

The CDR3 loop reads CASSPQRNYGYTF. The CDR3 region has the DNA TGTGCCAGCAGTCCCCAGAGGAACTATGGCTACACCTTC. The chain has TRBV12-3 or TRBV12-4 and TRBJ1-2, with unresolved D. Trimming pared 5 bases from V and 2 bases from J, leaving 9 bases between. The CDR3 sequence is 13 residues long.

V gene TRBV19 combines with J gene TRBJ1-4; 7 positions agree with TRBD1. J lost 6 bases, V lost 4 bases, and 8 bases had no gene match. CDR3 size: 15 residues. The germline gives CDR1 LNHDA, CDR2 SQIVND (reference sequence). CDR3 DNA sequence: TGTGCCAGTAGTAGAGATTGGGACAGCCATGAAAAACTGTTTTTT. Protein: CASSRDWDSHEKLFF.

The chain has TRBV2 and TRBJ1-2; 10 bases match TRBD1. The CDR3 consists of 15 residues. CDR1 and CDR2 from the germline V gene are SNHLY and FYNNEI. The V segment lost 7 bases and the J segment 2 bases; nucleotides outside the gene matches: 7. In nucleotides, the CDR3 is TGTGCCAGCAAAACGACAGGGGGCCAGAACTATGGCTACACCTTC. This translates into CASKTTGGQNYGYTF.

The genes are TRBV5-6 and TRBJ1-6; TRBD1 matches at 8 bases. This CDR3 is built from 15 residues. The germline V gene has CDR1 SGHDT and CDR2 YYEEEE. With 4 bases clipped from V and 9 bases from J, the junction kept 9 bases outside the gene matches. CDR3 in amino acids: CASSPMTGEVSPLHF. The CDR3, as DNA: TGTGCCAGCAGCCCCATGACAGGGGAGGTTTCACCCCTCCACTTT.

This chain links TRBV19 with TRBJ1-5; TRBD1 is a possible D gene (5 bases). The germline gives CDR1 LNHDA, CDR2 SQIVND (reference sequence). V lost 4 bases and J lost 2, with 9 bases in between. The CDR3 runs 14 residues. The CDR3 loop reads CASSTATGNQPQHF. CDR3 nucleotide sequence: TGTGCCAGTAGTACCGCGACAGGCAATCAGCCCCAGCATTTT. The variable domain in full, completed from reference TRBV19 and TRBJ1-5, reads DGGITQSPKYLFRKEGQNVTLSCEQNLNHDAMYWYRQDPGQGLRLIYYSQIVNDFQKGDIAEGYSVSREKKESFPLTVTSAQKNPTAFYLCASSTATGNQPQHFGDGTRLSIL.

The chain carries TRBV6-2 or TRBV6-3 and TRBJ1-1; 7 bases are shared with TRBD1. Looked up from germline, CDR1 is MNHEY and CDR2 is SVGEGT. With 6 bases clipped from V and 1 base from J, the junction kept 14 bases outside the gene matches. This CDR3 region has 17 residues. The CDR3 is CASSLIPGTVENTEAFF. The DNA for the CDR3 is TGTGCCAGCAGCTTAATCCCCGGGACAGTGGAGAACACTGAAGCTTTCTTT.

The V and J genes are TRBV3-1 (or the pseudogene TRBV3-2) and TRBJ2-7; 11 positions agree with TRBD1. CDR1 and CDR2 (germline): LGHDT, YNNKEL (reference sequence). The V gene end was trimmed by 3 bases and the J gene end by 3 bases; junction bases not matched to a gene: 1. This CDR3 has 14 amino acids. The CDR3 here is CASSQGQGVYEQYF. The CDR3 DNA reads as TGTGCCAGCAGCCAGGGACAGGGGGTCTACGAGCAGTACTTC.

The chain joins TRBV9 to TRBJ2-7; D remains ambiguous. CDR1 SGDLS and CDR2 YYNGEE come from the germline V gene. The CDR3 extends over 14 amino acids. V lost 0 bases and J 1 base, leaving 8 bases between the germline ends. The DNA for the CDR3 is TGTGCCAGCAGCGTAGATCCCCGGTCCTACGAGCAGTACTTC. Translated, it gives CASSVDPRSYEQYF.

The chain has TRBV6-5 and TRBJ1-1; 9 nucleotides align to TRBD1. Germline V lookup: CDR1 MNHEY, CDR2 SVGAGI. This CDR3 is 14 amino acids long. Trimming at V came to 5 bases and at J to 1 base, leaving 2 bases not matched to a gene. The CDR3 DNA reads TGTGCCAGCAGTCCACAGGGGGCGAACACTGAAGCTTTCTTT. It translates to CASSPQGANTEAFF.

The chain uses TRBV2 and TRBJ1-6; 7 bases match TRBD1. The germline V gene encodes CDR1 SNHLY and CDR2 FYNNEI. The CDR3 totals 13 residues. The J segment lost 10 bases and the V segment lost 9 bases, leaving 9 bases of the junction unmatched. CDR3: CASNQQGNSPLHF. The DNA of the CDR3 is TGTGCCAGTAATCAACAGGGGAACTCACCCCTCCACTTT.

The V call is TRBV10-3, the J call TRBJ1-5, with 9 nucleotides matching TRBD1. With 2 bases clipped from V and 5 bases from J, the junction kept 4 bases outside the gene matches. The CDR3 consists of 15 residues. The germline V gene has CDR1 ENHRY and CDR2 SYGVKD. CDR3 nucleotides: TGTGCCATCAGTGAGACCGGGACAGGGTATCAGCCCCAGCATTTT. It encodes CAISETGTGYQPQHF.

This clone was picked up a small number of times. The CDR3 coding sequence is TGTGCCAGCAGTCCCCTCGGGGTCCGGGGCTACACCTTC. This codes for CASSPLGVRGYTF. This rearrangement joins TRBV6-2 or TRBV6-3 to TRBJ1-2; D is ambiguous. CDR1 and CDR2 from the germline V gene are MNHEY and SVGEGT. V dropped 5 bases and J dropped 8 bases, with 15 bases sitting between them. This CDR3 has 13 residues.

The chain links TRBV4-3 to TRBJ1-2; D remains unclear. The CDR3 loop spans 13 amino acids. Trimming shortened V by 3 bases and J by 8 bases, and 13 bases separated the two germline ends. CDR1 is LGHNA, CDR2 YSLEER, per germline. The chain's CDR3 is CASSQVFTGGYTF. The CDR3 bases are TGCGCCAGCAGCCAGGTCTTTACGGGGGGCTACACCTTC.

The rearrangement uses TRBV6-5 and TRBJ2-7; the D gene is possibly TRBD2 (5 bases). Trimming cost V 8 bases and J 2 bases, with 13 bases left between them. The CDR3 consists of 13 residues. Germline V CDR1 and CDR2: MNHEY, SVGAGI. The CDR3 is CASCPGIAYEQYF. DNA of the CDR3: TGTGCCAGCTGTCCGGGAATAGCCTACGAGCAGTACTTC.

This chain connects TRBV14 to TRBJ1-5; no clear D. Trimming cost V 0 bases and J 9 bases, with 9 bases left between them. Germline assignment: CDR1 SGHDN and CDR2 FVKESK. CDR3 length: 13 residues. The CDR3 loop reads CASSQDRTGPQHF. In DNA form, the CDR3 reads TGTGCCAGCAGCCAAGATCGAACCGGGCCCCAGCATTTT.